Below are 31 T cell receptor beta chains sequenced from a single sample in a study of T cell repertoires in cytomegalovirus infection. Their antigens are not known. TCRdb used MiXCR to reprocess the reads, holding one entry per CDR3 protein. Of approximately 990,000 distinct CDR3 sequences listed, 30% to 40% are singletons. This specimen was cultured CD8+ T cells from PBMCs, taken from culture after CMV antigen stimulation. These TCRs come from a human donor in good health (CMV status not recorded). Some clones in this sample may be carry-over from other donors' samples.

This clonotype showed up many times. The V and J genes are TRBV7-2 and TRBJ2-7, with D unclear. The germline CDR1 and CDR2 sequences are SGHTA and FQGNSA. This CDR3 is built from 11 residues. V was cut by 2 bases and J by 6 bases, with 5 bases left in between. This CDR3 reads CASSLWGEQYF. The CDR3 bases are TGTGCCAGCAGCTTATGGGGCGAGCAGTACTTC.

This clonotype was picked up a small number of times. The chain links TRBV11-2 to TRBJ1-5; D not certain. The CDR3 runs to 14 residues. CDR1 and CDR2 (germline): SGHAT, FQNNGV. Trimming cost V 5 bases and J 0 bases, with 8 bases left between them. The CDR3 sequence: CASSDQASNQPQHF. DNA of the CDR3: TGTGCCAGCAGCGATCAAGCTAGCAATCAGCCCCAGCATTTT.

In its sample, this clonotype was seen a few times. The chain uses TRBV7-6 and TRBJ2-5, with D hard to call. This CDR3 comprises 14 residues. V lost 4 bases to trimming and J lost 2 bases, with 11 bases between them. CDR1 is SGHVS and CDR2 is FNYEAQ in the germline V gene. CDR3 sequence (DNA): TGTGCCAGCAGCTCCCGCCGCCAGCAAGAGACCCAGTACTTC. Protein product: CASSSRRQQETQYF.

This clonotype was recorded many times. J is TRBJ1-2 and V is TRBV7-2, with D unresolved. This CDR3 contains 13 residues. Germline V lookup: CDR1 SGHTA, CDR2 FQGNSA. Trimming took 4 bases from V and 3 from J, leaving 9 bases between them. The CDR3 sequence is CASSSDGDYGYTF. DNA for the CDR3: TGTGCCAGCAGCTCCGACGGGGACTATGGCTACACCTTC.

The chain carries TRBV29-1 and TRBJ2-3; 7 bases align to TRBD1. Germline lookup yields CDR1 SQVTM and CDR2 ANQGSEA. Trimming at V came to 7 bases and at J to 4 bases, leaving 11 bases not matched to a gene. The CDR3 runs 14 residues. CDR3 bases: TGCAGCGCAGATGACTACAGGGGAGCAGATACGCAGTATTTT. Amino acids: CSADDYRGADTQYF.

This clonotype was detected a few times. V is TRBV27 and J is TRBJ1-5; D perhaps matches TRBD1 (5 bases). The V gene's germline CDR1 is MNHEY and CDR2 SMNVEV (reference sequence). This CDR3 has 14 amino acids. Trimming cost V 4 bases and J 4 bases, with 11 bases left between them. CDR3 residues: CASSSGHGNQPQHF. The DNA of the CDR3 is TGTGCCAGCAGTTCCGGACACGGAAATCAGCCCCAGCATTTT.

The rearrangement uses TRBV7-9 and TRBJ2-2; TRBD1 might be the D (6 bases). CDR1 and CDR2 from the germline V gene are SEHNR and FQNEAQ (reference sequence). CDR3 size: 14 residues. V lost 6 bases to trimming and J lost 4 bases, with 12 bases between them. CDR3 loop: CASRGRGATGELFF. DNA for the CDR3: TGTGCCAGCAGAGGCAGGGGTGCCACCGGGGAGCTGTTTTTT.

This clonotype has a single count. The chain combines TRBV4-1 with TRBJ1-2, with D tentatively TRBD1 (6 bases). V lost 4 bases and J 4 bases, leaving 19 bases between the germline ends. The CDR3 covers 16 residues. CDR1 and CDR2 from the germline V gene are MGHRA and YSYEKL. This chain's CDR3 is CASSPNDRRESYGYTF. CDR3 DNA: TGCGCCAGCAGCCCTAACGACAGGCGCGAGAGCTATGGCTACACCTTC.

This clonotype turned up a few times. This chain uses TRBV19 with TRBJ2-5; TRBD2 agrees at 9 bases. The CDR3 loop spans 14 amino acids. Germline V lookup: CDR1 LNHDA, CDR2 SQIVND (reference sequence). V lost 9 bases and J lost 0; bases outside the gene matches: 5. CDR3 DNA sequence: TGTGCCAGGGAGCGGGGGGCCTACCAAGAGACCCAGTACTTC. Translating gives CARERGAYQETQYF.

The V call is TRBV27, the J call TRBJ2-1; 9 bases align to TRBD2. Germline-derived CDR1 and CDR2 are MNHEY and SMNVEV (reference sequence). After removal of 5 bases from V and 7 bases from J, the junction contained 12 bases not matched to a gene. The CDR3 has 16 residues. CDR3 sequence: CASSLSGGDLGNEQFF. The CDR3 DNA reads TGTGCCAGCAGTCTTAGCGGGGGTGATCTTGGGAATGAGCAGTTCTTC.

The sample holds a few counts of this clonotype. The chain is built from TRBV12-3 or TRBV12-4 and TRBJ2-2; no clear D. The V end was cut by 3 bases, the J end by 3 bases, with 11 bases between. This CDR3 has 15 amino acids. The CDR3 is CASSFSEPHTGELFF. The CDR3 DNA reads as TGTGCCAGCAGTTTTTCAGAACCCCACACCGGGGAGCTGTTTTTT.

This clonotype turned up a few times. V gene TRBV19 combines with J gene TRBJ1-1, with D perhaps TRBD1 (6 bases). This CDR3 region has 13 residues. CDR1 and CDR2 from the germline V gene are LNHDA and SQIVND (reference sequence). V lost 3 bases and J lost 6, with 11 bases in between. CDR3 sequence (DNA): TGTGCCAGTAGTATTACTGGACAGCCTGAAGCTTTCTTT. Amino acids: CASSITGQPEAFF.

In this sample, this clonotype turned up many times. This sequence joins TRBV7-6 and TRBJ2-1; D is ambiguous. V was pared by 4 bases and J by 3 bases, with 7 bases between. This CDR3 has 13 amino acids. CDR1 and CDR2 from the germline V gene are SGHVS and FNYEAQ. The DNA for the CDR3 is TGTGCCAGCAGCTCCGATAACTACAATGAGCAGTTCTTC. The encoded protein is CASSSDNYNEQFF.

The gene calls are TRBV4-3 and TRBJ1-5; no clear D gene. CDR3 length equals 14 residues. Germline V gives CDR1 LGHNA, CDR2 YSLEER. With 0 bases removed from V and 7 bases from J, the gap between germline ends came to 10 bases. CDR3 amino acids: CASSQEVQRQPQHF. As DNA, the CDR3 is TGCGCCAGCAGCCAAGAGGTCCAACGACAGCCCCAGCATTTT.

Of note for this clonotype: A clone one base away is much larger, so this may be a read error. CDR3 protein: CASSLAKGHDYEQYF. The CDR3 bases are TGTGCCAGCAGCTTAGCGAAGGGACATGATTACGAGCAGTACTTC. The chain employs TRBV7-8 and TRBJ2-7; a weak D match, TRBD1 (6 bases). V lost 0 bases and J 4 bases, leaving 13 bases between the germline ends. The CDR3 totals 15 residues. Germline lookup yields CDR1 SGHVS and CDR2 FQNEAQ.

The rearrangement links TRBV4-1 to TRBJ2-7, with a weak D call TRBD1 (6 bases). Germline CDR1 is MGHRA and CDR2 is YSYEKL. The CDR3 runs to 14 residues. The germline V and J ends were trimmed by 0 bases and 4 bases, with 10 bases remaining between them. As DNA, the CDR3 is TGCGCCAGCAGCCAAGAACCAGGGGAGTACGAGCAGTACGTC. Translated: CASSQEPGEYEQYV.

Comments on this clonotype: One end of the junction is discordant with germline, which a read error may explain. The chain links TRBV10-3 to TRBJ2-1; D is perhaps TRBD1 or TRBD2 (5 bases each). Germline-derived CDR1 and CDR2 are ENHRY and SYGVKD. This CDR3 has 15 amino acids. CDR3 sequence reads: CDIRAGSSIGDEQFF. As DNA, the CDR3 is TGTGACATCAGGGCAGGGAGTTCCATAGGGGATGAGCAGTTCTTC.

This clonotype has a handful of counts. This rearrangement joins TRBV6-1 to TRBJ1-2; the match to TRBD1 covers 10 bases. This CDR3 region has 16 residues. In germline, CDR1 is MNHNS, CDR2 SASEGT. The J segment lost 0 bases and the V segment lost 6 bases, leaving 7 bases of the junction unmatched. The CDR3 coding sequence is TGTGCCAGCAGACCCGGGACAGGGGAAGCTAACTATGGCTACACCTTC. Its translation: CASRPGTGEANYGYTF.

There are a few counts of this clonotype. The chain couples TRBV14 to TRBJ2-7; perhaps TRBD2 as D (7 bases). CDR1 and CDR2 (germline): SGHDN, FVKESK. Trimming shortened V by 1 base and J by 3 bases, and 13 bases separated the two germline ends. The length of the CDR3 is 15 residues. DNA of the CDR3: TGTGCCAGCAGCCAAGGGGTCGGGGGGCTCTACGAGCAGTACGTC. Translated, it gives CASSQGVGGLYEQYV.

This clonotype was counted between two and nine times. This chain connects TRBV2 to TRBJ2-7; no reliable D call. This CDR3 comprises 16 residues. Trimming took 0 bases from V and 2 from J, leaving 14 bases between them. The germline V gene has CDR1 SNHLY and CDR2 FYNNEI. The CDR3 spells CASSEALAVPTYEQYF. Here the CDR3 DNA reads TGTGCCAGCAGTGAAGCGCTCGCAGTACCGACCTACGAGCAGTACTTC.

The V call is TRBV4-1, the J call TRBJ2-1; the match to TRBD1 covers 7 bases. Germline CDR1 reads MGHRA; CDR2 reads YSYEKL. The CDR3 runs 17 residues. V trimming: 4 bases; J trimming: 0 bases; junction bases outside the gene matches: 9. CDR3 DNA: TGCGCCAGCAGCCCCTTCCCGGGACAGAGCTCCTACAATGAGCAGTTCTTC. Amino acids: CASSPFPGQSSYNEQFF.

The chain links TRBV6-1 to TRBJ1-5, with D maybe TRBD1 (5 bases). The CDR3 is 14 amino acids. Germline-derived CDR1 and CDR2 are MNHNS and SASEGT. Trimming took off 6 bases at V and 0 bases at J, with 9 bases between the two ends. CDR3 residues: CASRMTVSNQPQHF. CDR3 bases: TGTGCCAGCAGGATGACAGTTAGCAATCAGCCCCAGCATTTT.

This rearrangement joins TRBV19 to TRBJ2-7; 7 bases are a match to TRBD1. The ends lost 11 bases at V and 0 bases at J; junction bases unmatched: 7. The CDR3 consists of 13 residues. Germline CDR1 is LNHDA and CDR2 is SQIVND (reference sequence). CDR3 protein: CAVWDSISYEQYF. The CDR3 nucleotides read TGTGCCGTATGGGACAGTATCTCCTACGAGCAGTACTTC. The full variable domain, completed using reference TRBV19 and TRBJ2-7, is DGGITQSPKYLFRKEGQNVTLSCEQNLNHDAMYWYRQDPGQGLRLIYYSQIVNDFQKGDIAEGYSVSREKKESFPLTVTSAQKNPTAFYLCAVWDSISYEQYFGPGTRLTVT.

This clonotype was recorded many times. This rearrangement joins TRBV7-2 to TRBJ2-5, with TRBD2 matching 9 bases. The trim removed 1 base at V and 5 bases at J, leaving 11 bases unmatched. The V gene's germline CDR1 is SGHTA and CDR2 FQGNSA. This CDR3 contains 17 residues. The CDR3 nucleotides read TGTGCCAGCAGCTTAGTGGTTCCTAGCGGGGTCGACGAGACCCAGTACTTC. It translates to CASSLVVPSGVDETQYF.

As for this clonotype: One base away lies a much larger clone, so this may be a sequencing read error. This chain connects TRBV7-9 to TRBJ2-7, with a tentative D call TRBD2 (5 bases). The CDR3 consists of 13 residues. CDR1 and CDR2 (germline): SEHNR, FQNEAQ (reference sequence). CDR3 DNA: TGTGCCAGCAGCCTCGGACGAGACTACGAGCAGAACGTC. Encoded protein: CASSLGRDYEQNV.

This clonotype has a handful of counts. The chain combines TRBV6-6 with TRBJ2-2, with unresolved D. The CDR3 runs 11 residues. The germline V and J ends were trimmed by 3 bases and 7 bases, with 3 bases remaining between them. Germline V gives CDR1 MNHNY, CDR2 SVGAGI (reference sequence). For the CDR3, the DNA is TGTGCCAGCAGTTATAACGGGGAGCTGTTTTTT. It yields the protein CASSYNGELFF.

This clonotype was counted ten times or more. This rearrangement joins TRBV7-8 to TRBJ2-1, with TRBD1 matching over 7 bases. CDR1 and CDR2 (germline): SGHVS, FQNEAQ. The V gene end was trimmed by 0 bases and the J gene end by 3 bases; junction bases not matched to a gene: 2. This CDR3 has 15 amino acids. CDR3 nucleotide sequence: TGTGCCAGCAGCTTAGCGGGGACAGACTACAATGAGCAGTTCTTC. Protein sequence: CASSLAGTDYNEQFF.

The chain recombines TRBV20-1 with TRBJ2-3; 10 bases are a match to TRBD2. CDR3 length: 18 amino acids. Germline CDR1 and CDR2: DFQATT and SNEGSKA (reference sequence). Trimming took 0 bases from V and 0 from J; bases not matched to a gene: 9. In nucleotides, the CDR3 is TGCAGTGCTAGAGATAGGACTAGCGGCGCATTGAGCACAGATACGCAGTATTTT. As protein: CSARDRTSGALSTDTQYF.

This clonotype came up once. CDR3 sequence: CASSPQRKGRDYGYTF. The DNA for the CDR3 is TGTGCCAGCAGCCCCCAAAGAAAGGGGCGCGACTATGGCTACACCTTC. The rearrangement links TRBV7-6 to TRBJ1-2, with D perhaps matching TRBD1 (5 bases). V lost 5 bases and J 3 bases, leaving 19 bases between the germline ends. Germline lookup yields CDR1 SGHVS and CDR2 FNYEAQ. The CDR3 extends over 16 amino acids.

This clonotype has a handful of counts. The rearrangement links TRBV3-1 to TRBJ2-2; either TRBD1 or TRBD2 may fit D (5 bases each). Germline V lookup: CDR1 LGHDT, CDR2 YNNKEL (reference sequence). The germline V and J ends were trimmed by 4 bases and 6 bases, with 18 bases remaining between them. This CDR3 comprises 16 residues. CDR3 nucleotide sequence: TGTGCCAGCAGCCCAAACTACGGGGCGATCCCCGGGGAGCTGTTTTTT. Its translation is CASSPNYGAIPGELFF.

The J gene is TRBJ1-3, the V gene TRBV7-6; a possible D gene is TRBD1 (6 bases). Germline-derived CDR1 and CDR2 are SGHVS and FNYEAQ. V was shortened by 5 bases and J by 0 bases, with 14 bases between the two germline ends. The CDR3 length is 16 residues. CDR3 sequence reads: CASSGRTASSGNTIYF. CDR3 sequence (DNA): TGTGCCAGCAGCGGCCGGACAGCGTCCTCTGGAAACACCATATATTTT.